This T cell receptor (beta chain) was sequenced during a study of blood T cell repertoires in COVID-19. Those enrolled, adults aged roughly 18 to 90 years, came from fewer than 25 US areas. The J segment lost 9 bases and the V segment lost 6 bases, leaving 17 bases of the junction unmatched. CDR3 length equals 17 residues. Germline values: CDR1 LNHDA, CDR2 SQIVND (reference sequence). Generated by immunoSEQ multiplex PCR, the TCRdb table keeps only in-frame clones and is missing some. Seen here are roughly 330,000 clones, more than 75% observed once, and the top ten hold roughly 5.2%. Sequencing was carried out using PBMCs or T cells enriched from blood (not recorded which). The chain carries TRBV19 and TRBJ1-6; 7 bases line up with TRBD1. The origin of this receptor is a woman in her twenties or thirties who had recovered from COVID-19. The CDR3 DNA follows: TGTGCCAGTAGCGATTGGCTAGAGACAGGGCCTAGTTCACCCCTCCACTTT. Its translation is CASSDWLETGPSSPLHF.